These 6 T cell receptor beta chains share one sample of origin, sequenced in a study of T cells in women clearing cervical HPV infection (dated by TCRdb to between 2017 and 2018). The receptor library was made with the immunoSEQ multiplex PCR assay. TCRdb took over this immuneACCESS table, retaining in-frame rearrangements with V and J assigned. Such tables are incomplete; in checked studies, under half of the missing clones stem from an unresolved V gene, and the remainder is unexplained. The table kept for this sample lists under 45,000 clones. The ten largest clones add up to 4.5% to 6% of the sample. Sequenced sample: blood buffy coat. The receptors come from a woman between 18 and 69 years old with a cervical HPV16 infection that either progressed to CIN3+ or cleared (not recorded which).

About this clone itself: With the read ending 3 residues before the CDR3 end, the germline J gene is used to fill in that end. V usage is TRBV20-1 and J usage is TRBJ2-7; 7 bases are shared with TRBD2. Losses at the gene ends were 4 bases for V and 0 bases for J; bases not matched to a gene: 9. Germline V gene sequence: CDR1 DFQATT, CDR2 SNEGSKA (reference sequence). The CDR3 sequence is 15 residues long. CDR3: CSATPGAGSSYEQYF. The CDR3 bases that were read are TGCAGTGCTACCCCGGGAGCGGGAAGCTCCTACGAG.

Details on this clone: The sequenced fragment ends 3 residues before the CDR3 boundary, so the rest is inferred from the germline J gene. V and J are TRBV11-3 and TRBJ2-7; 7 bases are shared with TRBD1. The CDR3 covers 15 residues. From germline, CDR1 is SGHNT and CDR2 YENEEA. The ends lost 4 bases at V and 0 bases at J; junction bases unmatched: 6. CDR3 protein: CASSSQQGSSYEQYF. CDR3 DNA (partial): TGTGCCAGCAGCTCTCAACAGGGGAGCTCCTACGAG.

Remarks on this clone: The read stops 3 residues short of the end of the CDR3; the missing end is completed from the germline J gene. The chain combines TRBV12-3 or TRBV12-4 with TRBJ1-6; D is unclear. V was clipped by 4 bases and J by 7 bases, with 11 bases between them. This CDR3 spans 14 amino acids. This CDR3 is CASSSRRTNSPLHF. Partial CDR3 DNA: TGTGCCAGCAGTTCGCGGCGCACCAATTCACCC.

For this clone: The read stops 3 residues short of the end of the CDR3; the missing end is completed from the germline J gene. This rearrangement joins TRBV6-2 or TRBV6-3 to TRBJ2-7; a possible D gene is TRBD1 (6 bases). Germline loops: CDR1 MNHEY, CDR2 SVGEGT. The CDR3 has 14 amino acids. V shed 10 bases and J shed 1 base, with 17 bases lying between them. Partial CDR3 DNA: TGTGCCACCGAAAAACAGGGAAGATCCTACGAG. Amino acids: CATEKQGRSYE. The full CDR3 protein is CATEKQGRSYEQYF.

In the case of this clone: The CDR3 end is not reached by the read, which stops 3 residues before it; the germline J gene fills it in. The chain recombines TRBV19 with TRBJ2-3, with D possibly matching TRBD1 (5 bases). This CDR3 spans 16 amino acids. Germline loops: CDR1 LNHDA, CDR2 SQIVND (reference sequence). Trimming cost V 3 bases and J 5 bases, with 18 bases left between them. The DNA read from the CDR3 is TGTGCCAGTAGTATGGGTCGGCAGGGCGTGAAAGATACG. This sequence encodes CASSMGRQGVKDT. The whole CDR3 reads CASSMGRQGVKDTQYF.

On this clone itself: The read falls 3 residues short of the CDR3 end, and the missing part is taken from the germline J gene. The V gene is TRBV20-1, the J gene TRBJ2-1; a possible D gene is TRBD2 (7 bases). Germline lookup yields CDR1 DFQATT and CDR2 SNEGSKA (reference sequence). The CDR3 has 15 residues. With 1 base removed from V and 4 bases from J, the gap between germline ends came to 14 bases. CDR3 protein: CSARGTGGEYNEQFF. The sequenced part of the CDR3 DNA is TGCAGTGCTAGAGGTACGGGGGGCGAGTACAATGAG.